The sequence of this T cell receptor beta chain was determined in a study of blood T cell repertoires in COVID-19. Overall study: Some COVID-19 samples were acute and others convalescent; all came from the United States, Italy and Spain. Sources were T cells, B-cell-depleted T cells, or PBMCs; the material itself was cDNA or gDNA.

Assay: immunoSEQ multiplex PCR; the TCRdb copy retains only in-frame clones and omits some. Of roughly 230,000 clones listed, 80% to 85% are singletons. The J segment lost 3 bases and the V segment lost 5 bases, leaving 6 bases of the junction unmatched. CDR3 length: 15 residues. Germline V lookup: CDR1 SEHNR, CDR2 FQNEAQ (reference sequence). This TCR was recovered from a man aged 50 or older with active or convalescent COVID-19. The gene calls are TRBV7-9 and TRBJ2-5; TRBD1 aligns across 10 bases. Sample: peripheral blood. The CDR3 DNA sequence: TGTGCCAGCAGCCACCGGGACAGGGGCAAAGAGACCCAGTACTTC. Its translation is CASSHRDRGKETQYF.